A single TCR beta chain is shown here with its context. The assay was immunoSEQ multiplex PCR, and TCRdb's table has in-frame clones only and misses some. The sample comprises fewer than 350,000 clones, less than 90% of which are singletons, and roughly 12% rests with the top ten. This CDR3 contains 15 residues. V dropped 7 bases and J dropped 6; count of bases not matched to a gene: 9. From germline, CDR1 is SQVTM and CDR2 ANQGSEA. This record belongs to a study of blood T cell repertoires in COVID-19. About the study: COVID-19 samples, acute and convalescent, were from the United States, Italy and Spain. Sources were T cells, B-cell-depleted T cells, or PBMCs; the material itself was cDNA or gDNA.

Sequencing was done on a sample of peripheral blood. This receptor was taken from a woman aged 25 to 39 with COVID-19, enrolled during active disease. This chain uses TRBV29-1 with TRBJ2-1; the match to TRBD2 covers 13 bases. The CDR3 sequence is CSASRLAGGINEQFF. The CDR3 bases are TGCAGCGCCTCGAGACTAGCGGGGGGAATCAATGAGCAGTTCTTC.